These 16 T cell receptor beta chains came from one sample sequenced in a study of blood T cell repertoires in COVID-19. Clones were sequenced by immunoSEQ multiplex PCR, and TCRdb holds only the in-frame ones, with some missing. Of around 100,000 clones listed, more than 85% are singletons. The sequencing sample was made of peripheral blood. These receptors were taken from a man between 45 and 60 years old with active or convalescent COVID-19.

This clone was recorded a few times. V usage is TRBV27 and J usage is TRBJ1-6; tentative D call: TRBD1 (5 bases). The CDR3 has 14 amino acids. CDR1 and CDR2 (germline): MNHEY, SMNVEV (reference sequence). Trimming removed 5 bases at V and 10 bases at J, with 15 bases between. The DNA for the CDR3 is TGTGCCAGCAGTGGGTTAGGGGTCGGGTCACCCCTCCACTTT. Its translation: CASSGLGVGSPLHF.

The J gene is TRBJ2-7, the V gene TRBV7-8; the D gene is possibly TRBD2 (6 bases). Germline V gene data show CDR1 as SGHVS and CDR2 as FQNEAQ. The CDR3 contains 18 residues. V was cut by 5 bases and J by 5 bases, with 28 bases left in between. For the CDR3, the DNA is TGTGCCAGCAGCCTACTTGTGCTTCGGCGGGGCCGGTCTGACGAGCAGTACTTC. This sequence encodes CASSLLVLRRGRSDEQYF.

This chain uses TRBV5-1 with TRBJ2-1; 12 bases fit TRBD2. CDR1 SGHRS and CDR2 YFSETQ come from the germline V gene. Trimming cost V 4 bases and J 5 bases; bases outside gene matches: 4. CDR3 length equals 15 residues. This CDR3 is CASSLTSGGHNEQFF. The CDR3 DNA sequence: TGCGCCAGCAGCCTAACTAGCGGGGGGCACAATGAGCAGTTCTTC.

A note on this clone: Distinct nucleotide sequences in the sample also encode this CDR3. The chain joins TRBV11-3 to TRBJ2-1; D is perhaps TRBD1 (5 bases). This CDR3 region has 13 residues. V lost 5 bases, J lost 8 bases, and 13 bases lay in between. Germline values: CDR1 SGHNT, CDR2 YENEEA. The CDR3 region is CASSLGQGDEQFF. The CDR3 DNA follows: TGTGCCAGCAGCCTGGGCCAGGGCGATGAGCAGTTCTTC.

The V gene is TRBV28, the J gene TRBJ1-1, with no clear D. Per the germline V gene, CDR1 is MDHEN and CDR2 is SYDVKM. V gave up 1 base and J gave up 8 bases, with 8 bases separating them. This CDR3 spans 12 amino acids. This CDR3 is CASSLLYSEAFF. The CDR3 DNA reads TGTGCCAGCAGTTTATTGTACTCAGAAGCTTTCTTT.

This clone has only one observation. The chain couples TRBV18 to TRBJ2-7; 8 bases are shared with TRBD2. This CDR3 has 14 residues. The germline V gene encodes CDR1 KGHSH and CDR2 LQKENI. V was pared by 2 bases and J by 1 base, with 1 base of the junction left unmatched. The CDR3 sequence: CASSPAGGSYEQYF. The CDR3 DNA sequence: TGTGCCAGCTCACCAGCGGGGGGATCCTACGAGCAGTACTTC. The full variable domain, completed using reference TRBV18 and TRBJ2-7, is NAGVMQNPRHLVRRRGQEARLRCSPMKGHSHVYWYRQLPEEGLKFMVYLQKENIIDESGMPKERFSAEFPKEGPSILRIQQVVRGDSAAYFCASSPAGGSYEQYFGPGTRLTVT.

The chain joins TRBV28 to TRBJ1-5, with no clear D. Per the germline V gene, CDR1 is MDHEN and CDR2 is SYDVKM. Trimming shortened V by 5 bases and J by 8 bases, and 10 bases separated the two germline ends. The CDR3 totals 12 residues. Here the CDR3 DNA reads TGTGCCAGCAGTCACGTCTCGGAGCCCCAGCATTTT. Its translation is CASSHVSEPQHF.

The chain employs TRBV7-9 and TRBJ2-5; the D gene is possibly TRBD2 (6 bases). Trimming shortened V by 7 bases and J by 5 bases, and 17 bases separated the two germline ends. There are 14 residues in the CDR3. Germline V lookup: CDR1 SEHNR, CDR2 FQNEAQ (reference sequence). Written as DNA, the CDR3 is TGTGCCAGCACCTCAGGAGGGCAACGGGAGACCCAGTACTTC. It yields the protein CASTSGGQRETQYF.

The CDR3 coding sequence is TGTGCCAGCAGTGAAGCGCGGGGGGTAAGCTATAATTCACCCCTCCACTTT. This sequence encodes CASSEARGVSYNSPLHF. The chain is built from TRBV2 and TRBJ1-6, with a possible D match to TRBD1 (5 bases). Deletions cut 0 bases from V and 3 bases from J, with 12 bases between. Germline loops: CDR1 SNHLY, CDR2 FYNNEI. The CDR3 is 17 residues long.

The CDR3 loop is CASSQGTGNTEAFF. In nucleotides, the CDR3 is TGTGCCAGCAGCCAAGGGACAGGGAACACTGAAGCTTTCTTT. The rearrangement links TRBV11-1 to TRBJ1-1, with 8 nucleotides matching TRBD1. V was pared by 5 bases and J by 1 base, with 3 bases of the junction left unmatched. Germline-derived CDR1 and CDR2 are SGHAT and FQDESV (reference sequence). The CDR3 totals 14 residues.

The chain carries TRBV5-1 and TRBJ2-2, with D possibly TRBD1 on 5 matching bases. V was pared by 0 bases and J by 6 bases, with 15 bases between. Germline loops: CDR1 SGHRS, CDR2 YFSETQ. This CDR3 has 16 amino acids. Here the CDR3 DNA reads TGCGCCAGCAGCTTGGTCCTTTCCCCCAGGGCCGGGGAGCTGTTTTTT. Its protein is CASSLVLSPRAGELFF.

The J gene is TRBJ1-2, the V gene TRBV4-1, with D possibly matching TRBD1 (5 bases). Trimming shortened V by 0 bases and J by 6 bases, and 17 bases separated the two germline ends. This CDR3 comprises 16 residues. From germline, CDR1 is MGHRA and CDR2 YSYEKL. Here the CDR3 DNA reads TGCGCCAGCAGCCAAGATGCACAGGCAGGGTTTGATGGCTACACCTTC. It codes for CASSQDAQAGFDGYTF.

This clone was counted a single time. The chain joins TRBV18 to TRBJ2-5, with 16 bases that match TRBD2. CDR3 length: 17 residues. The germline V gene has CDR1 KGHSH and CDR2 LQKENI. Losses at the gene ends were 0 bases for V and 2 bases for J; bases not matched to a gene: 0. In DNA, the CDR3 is TGTGCCAGCTCACCACCGGGACTAGCGGGGGGGCAAGAGACCCAGTACTTC. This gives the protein CASSPPGLAGGQETQYF.

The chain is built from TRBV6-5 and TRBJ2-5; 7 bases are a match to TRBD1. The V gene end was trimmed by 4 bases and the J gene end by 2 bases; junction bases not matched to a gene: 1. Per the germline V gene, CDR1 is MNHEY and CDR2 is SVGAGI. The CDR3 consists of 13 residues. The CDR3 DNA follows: TGTGCCAGCAGTTCGGGACAGCAAGAGACCCAGTACTTC. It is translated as CASSSGQQETQYF.

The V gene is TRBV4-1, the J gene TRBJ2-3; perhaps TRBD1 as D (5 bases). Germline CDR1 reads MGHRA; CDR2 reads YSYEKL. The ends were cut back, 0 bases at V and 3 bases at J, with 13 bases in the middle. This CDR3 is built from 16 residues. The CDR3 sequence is CASSQDDSPPTDTQYF. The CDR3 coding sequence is TGCGCCAGCAGCCAAGATGACAGTCCCCCAACAGATACGCAGTATTTT.

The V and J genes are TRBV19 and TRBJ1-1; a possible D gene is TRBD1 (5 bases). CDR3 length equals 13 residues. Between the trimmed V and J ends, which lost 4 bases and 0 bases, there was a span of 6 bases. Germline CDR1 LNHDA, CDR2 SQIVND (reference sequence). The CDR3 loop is CASSTGLNTEAFF. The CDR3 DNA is TGTGCCAGTAGTACAGGGTTGAACACTGAAGCTTTCTTT.